Following are 32 T cell receptor beta chains from one sample sequenced in a study of T cells in Graves' hyperthyroidism and ophthalmopathy. What was amplified from RNA transcripts were TCR beta CDR3 regions. Researchers ran a first-round RT-PCR on the TCR CDR3 using the HTBI primer set. Via MiXCR, TCRdb re-called the multiplex PCR reads, giving one row per CDR3 protein. The sample holds fewer than 750,000 distinct CDR3 sequences; approximately 14% are singletons and the top ten take 4.3%. Source material: blood. The receptors originated from a woman aged 40 to 50 with Graves' ophthalmopathy.

This clonotype was observed at least ten times. The chain combines TRBV2 with TRBJ1-5, with 7 nucleotides matching TRBD1. CDR3 length: 13 residues. After removal of 8 bases from V and 3 bases from J, the junction contained 4 bases not matched to a gene. Germline V gene data show CDR1 as SNHLY and CDR2 as FYNNEI. Here the CDR3 reads CASSGTDNQPQHF. CDR3 in DNA: TGTGCCAGCTCCGGGACAGACAATCAGCCCCAGCATTTT.

The V call is TRBV30, the J call TRBJ2-7; 7 bases are a match to TRBD1. The junction had 5 bases not matched to a gene; V was cut back by 6 bases and J by 0 bases. The CDR3 is 13 residues long. Germline CDR1 and CDR2: GTSNPN and SVGIG (reference sequence). CDR3 nucleotide sequence: TGTGCCTGTTGGACAGGTCTCTCCTACGAGCAGTACTTC. Translating it yields CACWTGLSYEQYF.

This clonotype was observed a few times. The chain employs TRBV5-1 and TRBJ1-1; the D is unclear. The germline gives CDR1 SGHRS, CDR2 YFSETQ. The CDR3 has 13 residues. Trimming stripped 6 bases from V and 0 bases from J, with 9 bases between. In nucleotides, the CDR3 is TGCGCCAGCAAGGAGGGCTTGAACACTGAAGCTTTCTTT. It specifies CASKEGLNTEAFF.

The gene calls are TRBV30 and TRBJ2-5, with 12 bases lining up with TRBD2. The germline V gene encodes CDR1 GTSNPN and CDR2 SVGIG (reference sequence). Trimming removed 4 bases from V and 7 bases from J; junction bases left unmatched: 7. This CDR3 is built from 14 residues. The CDR3 DNA sequence: TGTGCCTGGACCGGGACTAGCGGGTGGGGGACCCAGTACTTC. Translation: CAWTGTSGWGTQYF.

A few counts support this clonotype. The chain couples TRBV10-3 to TRBJ2-7; D remains ambiguous. The CDR3 runs to 12 residues. Trimming cost V 4 bases and J 4 bases, with 8 bases left between them. Germline V gene data show CDR1 as ENHRY and CDR2 as SYGVKD. The DNA of the CDR3 is TGTGCCATCAGTGGGGCCAGTTACGAGCAGTACTTC. Its translation is CAISGASYEQYF.

J is TRBJ2-7 and V is TRBV13; 13 bases are shared with TRBD2. V shed 5 bases and J 3 bases; nucleotides not matched to a gene: 4. CDR3 length: 15 residues. The germline CDR1 and CDR2 sequences are PRHDT and FYEKMQ (reference sequence). CDR3 residues: CASSQLAGGNYEQYF. DNA of the CDR3: TGTGCCAGCAGCCAACTAGCGGGAGGGAACTACGAGCAGTACTTC.

The chain uses TRBV12-3 or TRBV12-4 and TRBJ1-5; D is unclear. The CDR3 extends over 12 amino acids. Trimming stripped 7 bases from V and 9 bases from J, with 13 bases between. In DNA form, the CDR3 reads TGTGCCAGCACCCAGTGGGAGGGGCCCCAGCATTTT. Encoded protein: CASTQWEGPQHF.

V usage is TRBV4-1 and J usage is TRBJ2-5; D possibly corresponds to TRBD1 (6 bases). The germline gives CDR1 MGHRA, CDR2 YSYEKL. V was pared by 0 bases and J by 4 bases, with 12 bases between. The CDR3 contains 15 residues. CDR3 coding DNA: TGCGCCAGCAGCCAAGATGGGGCAGGGGCAGAGACCCAGTACTTC. As protein: CASSQDGAGAETQYF.

This clonotype came up a few times. This sequence joins TRBV30 and TRBJ2-5; TRBD1 aligns across 8 bases. CDR1 and CDR2 (germline): GTSNPN, SVGIG (reference sequence). CDR3 length: 14 amino acids. Unmatched junction bases numbered 7, after V lost 5 bases and J lost 2 bases. CDR3 in DNA: TGTGCCTGGGACGGACAGGGAAGACAAGAGACCCAGTACTTC. Amino acids: CAWDGQGRQETQYF.

This clonotype was recorded many times. The chain links TRBV6-1 to TRBJ2-5; TRBD2 matches 10 bases. CDR3 length: 15 amino acids. Germline loops: CDR1 MNHNS, CDR2 SASEGT. Trimming cost V 5 bases and J 2 bases; bases outside gene matches: 5. As DNA, the CDR3 is TGTGCCAGCAGTCCACTAGCGGGAAAACAAGAGACCCAGTACTTC. Translation: CASSPLAGKQETQYF.

This clonotype has at least ten counts. This chain joins TRBV7-8 and TRBJ2-7; D is unclear. The germline V gene encodes CDR1 SGHVS and CDR2 FQNEAQ. The CDR3 is made up of 14 amino acids. The V end was cut by 3 bases, the J end by 2 bases, with 11 bases between. The CDR3 loop reads CASSFYRPPYEQYF. In nucleotides, the CDR3 is TGTGCCAGCAGCTTTTACCGACCTCCCTACGAGCAGTACTTC.

Many counts were recorded for this clonotype. V usage is TRBV12-3 or TRBV12-4 and J usage is TRBJ1-1; 7 bases line up with TRBD1. This CDR3 is built from 14 residues. V shed 6 bases, J shed 5 bases, and the junction held 9 bases outside the gene matches. The CDR3 DNA reads TGTGCCAGCAGCCTCGACAGGGTACAAACTGAAGCTTTCTTT. Translated, it gives CASSLDRVQTEAFF.

The genes are TRBV29-1 and TRBJ1-2; D may be TRBD1 (6 bases). V lost 6 bases, J lost 5 bases, and 19 bases lay in between. CDR3 length: 14 residues. Per the germline V gene, CDR1 is SQVTM and CDR2 is ANQGSEA. CDR3 in amino acids: CSVDDFQRGYGYTF. The CDR3 DNA sequence: TGCAGCGTCGATGACTTCCAAAGGGGGTATGGCTACACCTTC.

V usage is TRBV7-9 and J usage is TRBJ1-6, with TRBD1 identical over 7 bases. CDR3 length: 14 amino acids. The V gene's germline CDR1 is SEHNR and CDR2 FQNEAQ (reference sequence). Germline trimming cut 4 bases from V and 10 bases from J; bases unmatched to any gene: 7. The CDR3 nucleotides read TGTGCCAGCAGCTCACAGGGGTTTGGGTCACCCCTCCACTTT. Its translation: CASSSQGFGSPLHF.

This clonotype was recorded at least ten times. CDR3 residues: CSVVPSGTGELFF. DNA of the CDR3: TGCAGCGTTGTCCCTAGCGGAACCGGGGAGCTGTTTTTT. V usage is TRBV29-1 and J usage is TRBJ2-2, with 7 bases lining up with TRBD2. Germline V gene sequence: CDR1 SQVTM, CDR2 ANQGSEA. The ends lost 4 bases at V and 5 bases at J; junction bases unmatched: 4. The CDR3 runs 13 residues.

The chain joins TRBV20-1 to TRBJ1-5; 7 nucleotides align to TRBD1. The germline V gene encodes CDR1 DFQATT and CDR2 SNEGSKA (reference sequence). V shed 6 bases, J shed 3 bases, and the junction held 8 bases outside the gene matches. The CDR3 runs 14 residues. The CDR3 bases are TGCAGTGCGCGGGACAGTAAGTACAATCAGCCCCAGCATTTT. Its translation is CSARDSKYNQPQHF.

This clonotype was counted at least ten times. The rearrangement uses TRBV11-2 and TRBJ2-5; D tentatively fits TRBD1 or TRBD2 (6 bases each). Deletions cut 2 bases from V and 3 bases from J, with 16 bases between. Per germline, CDR1 SGHAT and CDR2 FQNNGV. The CDR3 has 16 amino acids. CDR3 sequence (DNA): TGTGCCAGCAGCTTAATAGGCGGGACAACAAAAGAGACCCAGTACTTC. This sequence encodes CASSLIGGTTKETQYF.

In its sample, this clonotype was seen many times. This chain connects TRBV12-3 or TRBV12-4 to TRBJ2-2; D ambiguous. V lost 7 bases, J lost 1 base, and 10 bases lay in between. This CDR3 is built from 14 residues. The CDR3 coding sequence is TGTGCCAGCATCCGCGCGGTGAACACCGGGGAGCTGTTTTTT. It yields the protein CASIRAVNTGELFF.

This clonotype was seen at least ten times. The chain links TRBV20-1 to TRBJ2-7, with TRBD2 matching 8 bases. J gave up 2 bases and V 3 bases, and 15 bases lay outside the gene matches. The CDR3 is 17 amino acids. Germline CDR1 reads DFQATT; CDR2 reads SNEGSKA (reference sequence). The CDR3: CSASPGLAGTLTYEQYF. CDR3 nucleotides: TGCAGTGCTAGCCCGGGGTTAGCGGGAACCTTAACCTACGAGCAGTACTTC.

This clonotype was found many times. The chain recombines TRBV28 with TRBJ2-7; 9 positions agree with TRBD2. Losses at the gene ends were 3 bases for V and 5 bases for J; bases not matched to a gene: 5. The CDR3 is made up of 14 amino acids. Germline V gives CDR1 MDHEN, CDR2 SYDVKM. The CDR3 DNA reads as TGTGCCAGCAGTTTGGGCGGGAGGGCCCACGAGCAGTACTTC. Protein: CASSLGGRAHEQYF.

This clonotype occurred many times. CDR3: CASSEWRDTQYF. In DNA, the CDR3 is TGTGCCAGCAGTGAATGGAGGGATACGCAGTATTTT. The chain couples TRBV6-1 to TRBJ2-3; a weak D match, TRBD2 (5 bases). V lost 2 bases to trimming and J lost 6 bases, with 6 bases between them. Germline lookup yields CDR1 MNHNS and CDR2 SASEGT. CDR3 length: 12 residues.

This clonotype has only a few counts. This chain connects TRBV7-2 to TRBJ2-1; D ambiguous. This CDR3 contains 15 residues. V lost 0 bases and J lost 0, with 6 bases in between. Per germline, CDR1 SGHTA and CDR2 FQGNSA. The CDR3 coding sequence is TGTGCCAGCAGCTTAGCGTTTGGCTCCTACAATGAGCAGTTCTTC. Its protein is CASSLAFGSYNEQFF.

This clonotype has a count of ten or more. This sequence joins TRBV6-5 and TRBJ1-2; D perhaps matches TRBD1 (6 bases). The V gene's germline CDR1 is MNHEY and CDR2 SVGAGI. The ends were cut back, 2 bases at V and 4 bases at J, with 14 bases in the middle. The CDR3 has 15 amino acids. The CDR3 region has the DNA TGTGCCAGCAGTTACAGGGGGGCGCGAGGCTATGGCTACACCTTC. Translation: CASSYRGARGYGYTF.

This clonotype was seen ten or more times. The chain recombines TRBV18 with TRBJ2-2; D is ambiguous. Looked up from germline, CDR1 is KGHSH and CDR2 is LQKENI. This CDR3 comprises 15 residues. Between the trimmed V and J ends, which lost 1 base and 0 bases, there was a span of 6 bases. CDR3 nucleotides: TGTGCCAGCTCACCACACCCCCCGAACACCGGGGAGCTGTTTTTT. As protein: CASSPHPPNTGELFF. Looking up the rest from reference TRBV18 and TRBJ2-2 gives the full variable domain: NAGVMQNPRHLVRRRGQEARLRCSPMKGHSHVYWYRQLPEEGLKFMVYLQKENIIDESGMPKERFSAEFPKEGPSILRIQQVVRGDSAAYFCASSPHPPNTGELFFGEGSRLTVL.

V is TRBV6-5 and J is TRBJ1-5, with D possibly matching TRBD1 (5 bases). The germline V gene has CDR1 MNHEY and CDR2 SVGAGI. Trimming left V 2 bases short and J 1 base short, with 12 bases between. This CDR3 comprises 16 residues. In nucleotides, the CDR3 is TGTGCCAGCAGTTACGGGGCAGTCTCAAGCAATCAGCCCCAGCATTTT. This encodes CASSYGAVSSNQPQHF.

Ten or more counts support this clonotype. A single base separates this from a much larger clone, so it may be a read error. The chain uses TRBV12-3 or TRBV12-4 and TRBJ1-5; D not resolved. Trimming took off 4 bases at V and 2 bases at J, with 6 bases between the two ends. This CDR3 spans 13 amino acids. The CDR3 region has the DNA TGTGCCAGCAGTTCAGAGTGCAATCAGCCCCAGCATTTT. Amino acid sequence: CASSSECNQPQHF.

This clonotype was seen at least ten times. This chain uses TRBV10-3 with TRBJ2-5, with D perhaps matching TRBD1 (7 bases). The CDR3 is made up of 13 amino acids. The V end lost 6 bases, the J end lost 4 bases, and 12 bases lay between the germline ends. Germline values: CDR1 ENHRY, CDR2 SYGVKD. CDR3 sequence reads: CAISGGQRETQYF. DNA for the CDR3: TGTGCCATCAGCGGGGGACAGAGAGAGACCCAGTACTTC.

This clonotype appeared a few times. The V call is TRBV15, the J call TRBJ1-5; no clear D gene. The CDR3 sequence is 14 residues long. V was pared by 3 bases and J by 1 base, with 7 bases between. Per germline, CDR1 LNHNV and CDR2 YYDKDF (reference sequence). CDR3 sequence: CATSRGGSNQPQHF. The CDR3 bases are TGTGCCACCAGCAGGGGAGGGAGCAATCAGCCCCAGCATTTT.

This clonotype showed up many times. The genes are TRBV30 and TRBJ1-1; D may be TRBD1 (5 bases). Per the germline V gene, CDR1 is GTSNPN and CDR2 is SVGIG (reference sequence). CDR3 length equals 14 residues. The V end lost 3 bases, the J end lost 3 bases, and 14 bases lay between the germline ends. The CDR3 region is CAWSRDLGDTEAFF. The CDR3 region has the DNA TGTGCCTGGAGCCGGGACCTTGGGGACACTGAAGCTTTCTTT. Together with reference TRBV30 and TRBJ1-1, the CDR3 gives the full variable domain: SQTIHQWPATLVQPVGSPLSLECTVEGTSNPNLYWYRQAAGRGLQLLFYSVGIGQISSEVPQNLSASRPQDRQFILSSKKLLLSDSGFYLCAWSRDLGDTEAFFGQGTRLTVV.

The chain uses TRBV5-1 and TRBJ2-3, with 12 bases that match TRBD2. The CDR3 loop spans 17 amino acids. Trimming removed 4 bases from V and 5 bases from J; junction bases left unmatched: 11. From germline, CDR1 is SGHRS and CDR2 YFSETQ. DNA for the CDR3: TGCGCCAGCAGCCAGGGTCTAGCGGGAGGGCCTATAGATACGCAGTATTTT. Amino acid sequence: CASSQGLAGGPIDTQYF.

CDR3 amino acids: CATSSAGAIYEQYF. The CDR3 DNA follows: TGTGCCACCTCAAGCGCGGGAGCCATCTACGAGCAGTACTTC. The genes are TRBV24-1 and TRBJ2-7, with 7 bases lining up with TRBD2. Germline V gives CDR1 KGHDR, CDR2 SFDVKD. J was trimmed by 3 bases and V by 9 bases; bases with no gene match: 10. This CDR3 region has 14 residues.

This clonotype occurred a few times. This rearrangement joins TRBV20-1 to TRBJ2-2; 10 bases align to TRBD2. The CDR3 extends over 18 amino acids. The germline CDR1 and CDR2 sequences are DFQATT and SNEGSKA (reference sequence). The V and J ends lost 3 bases and 3 bases, in that order; junction bases with no gene match: 13. The CDR3 DNA is TGCAGTGCTAGCTTAGGCGGTGAAGCGGGAGGGGACACCGGGGAGCTGTTTTTT. Encoded protein: CSASLGGEAGGDTGELFF.